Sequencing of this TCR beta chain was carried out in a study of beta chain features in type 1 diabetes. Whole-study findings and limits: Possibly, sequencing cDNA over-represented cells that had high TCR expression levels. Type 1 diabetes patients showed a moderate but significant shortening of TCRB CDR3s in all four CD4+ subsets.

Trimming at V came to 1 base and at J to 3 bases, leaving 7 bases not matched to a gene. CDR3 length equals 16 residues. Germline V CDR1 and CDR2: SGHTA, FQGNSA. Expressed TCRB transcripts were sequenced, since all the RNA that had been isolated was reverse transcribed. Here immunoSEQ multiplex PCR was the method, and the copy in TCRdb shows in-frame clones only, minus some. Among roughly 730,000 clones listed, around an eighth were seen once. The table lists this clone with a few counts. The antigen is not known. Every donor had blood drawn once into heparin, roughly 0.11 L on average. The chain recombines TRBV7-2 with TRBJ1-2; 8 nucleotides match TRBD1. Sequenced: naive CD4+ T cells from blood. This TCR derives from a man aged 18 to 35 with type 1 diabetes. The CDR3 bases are TGTGCCAGCAGCTTAGGTCGCGGGACAGGTGACTATGGCTACACCTTC. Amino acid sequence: CASSLGRGTGDYGYTF.